In its sample, the clone carrying this T cell receptor (beta chain) was seen once. CDR1 is MNHEY, CDR2 SMNVEV, per germline (reference sequence). V was clipped by 3 bases and J by 4 bases; unmatched bases: 2. The CDR3 has 14 amino acids. The data stem from a study of blood T cell repertoires in COVID-19. Study-level background: The cDNA or gDNA used as material had been derived from T cells, B-cell-depleted T cells, or PBMCs.

In the authors' workflow: Amplification of reference gene primers was used by the study to estimate nucleated cell counts. The data were produced by immunoSEQ multiplex PCR, yet TCRdb's version contains in-frame clones alone and is incomplete. The V and J calls and clone size come from that table; D and trimming were worked out from the DNA. The sample lists more than 250,000 clones; approximately 82% were seen once. The V call is TRBV27, the J call TRBJ1-5; 8 bases agree with TRBD1. The specimen was peripheral blood. The clonotype comes from a woman aged 50 to 60 with acute or convalescent COVID-19. The CDR3 DNA is TGTGCCAGCAGTTTCGACAGGGGTAATCAGCCCCAGCATTTT. It codes for CASSFDRGNQPQHF.